This T cell receptor (beta chain) was sequenced in a study of CD8 T cells in ankylosing spondylitis. Study-level findings and limits: Prior literature has documented some motif variants in synovial fluid and blood from reactive arthritis. It appeared that ankylosing spondylitis blood was characterized by a TCR beta motif of under ten highly homologous variants. Clones linked to disease were reported to show significant enrichment in matched ankylosing spondylitis synovial fluid.

Via MiXCR, TCRdb re-called the 5' RACE reads, giving one row per CDR3 protein. This sample has a few hundred thousand distinct CDR3 sequences, with 20% to 25% found just once. A remark on this clonotype: Its antigen is not identified.

Sequenced sample: blood, either unsorted or a sorted T cell fraction (not recorded which). This sequence was found in a male donor with ankylosing spondylitis.

DNA for the CDR3: TGTGCCAGCAGTTGGAGGGGATGGACCGGGGAGCTGTTTTTT. The encoded protein is CASSWRGWTGELFF. This chain joins TRBV12-3 or TRBV12-4 and TRBJ2-2; the D gene is possibly TRBD2 (6 bases). V dropped 4 bases and J dropped 5 bases, with 11 bases sitting between them. This CDR3 is 14 amino acids long.